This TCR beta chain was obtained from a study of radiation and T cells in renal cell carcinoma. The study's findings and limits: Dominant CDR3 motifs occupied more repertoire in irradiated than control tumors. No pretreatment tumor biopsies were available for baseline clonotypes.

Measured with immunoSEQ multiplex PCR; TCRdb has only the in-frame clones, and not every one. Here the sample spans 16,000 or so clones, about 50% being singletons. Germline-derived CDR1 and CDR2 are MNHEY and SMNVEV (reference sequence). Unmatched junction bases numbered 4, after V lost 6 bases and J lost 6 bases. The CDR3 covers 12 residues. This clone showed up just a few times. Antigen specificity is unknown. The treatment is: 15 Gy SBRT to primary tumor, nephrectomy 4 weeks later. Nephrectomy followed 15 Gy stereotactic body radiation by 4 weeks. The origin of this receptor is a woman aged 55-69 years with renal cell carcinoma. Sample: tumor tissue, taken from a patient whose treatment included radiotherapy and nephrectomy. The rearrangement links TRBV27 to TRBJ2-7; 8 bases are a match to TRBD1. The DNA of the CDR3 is TGTGCCAGCAGCAGACAGGGGATCGAGCAGTACTTC. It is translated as CASSRQGIEQYF.